This entry is about one T cell receptor beta chain. With 4 bases removed from V and 7 bases from J, the gap between germline ends came to 19 bases. CDR1 and CDR2 from the germline V gene are LGHDT and YNNKEL (reference sequence). The CDR3 contains 15 residues. This sample was taken from a study of CD8+CD57+ T cells in acquired aplastic anemia. Study background: The DNA of sorted CD4+ and CD8+ cells averaged approximately 3.2 ug.

Genomic DNA, serving as template, underwent TCR beta VDJ and CDR3 profiling. Each CDR3 protein gets one entry after TCRdb re-called the reads with MiXCR. This table holds around 140,000 distinct CDR3 sequences, 35% to 50% found once. This chain connects TRBV3-1 to TRBJ1-1; a weak D match, TRBD1 (6 bases). The sequenced material came from sorted CD4+, CD8+, or CD8+CD57+ T cells (not recorded which) from PBMCs. This receptor was obtained from a human donor in good health, serving as a control. The CDR3 loop reads CASSPPGGGYIEAFF. The DNA of the CDR3 is TGTGCCAGCAGCCCCCCCGGGGGCGGCTACATTGAAGCTTTCTTT.